These 23 T cell receptor beta chains were sequenced from one sample in a study of T cells in Graves' hyperthyroidism and ophthalmopathy. Amplification targeted TCR beta CDR3 regions from RNA transcripts. Using the HTBI primer set, a first-round RT-PCR was run on the TCR CDR3. TCRdb analysed the multiplex PCR reads with MiXCR anew, one entry per CDR3 protein. The data contain a few hundred thousand distinct CDR3 sequences, around 20% of them seen just once; the ten biggest clones take up more than 20%. The sequencing sample was made of blood. These receptors were taken from a man aged 18 to 35 with Graves' hyperthyroidism.

A word on this clonotype: The final CDR3 position lacks the conserved phenylalanine or tryptophan, pointing to a likely read error. No DNA is shown, since the ends of the CDR3 on it are uncertain; the CDR3 is the one TCRdb lists. The chain combines TRBV6-1 with TRBJ2-2; TRBD2 is the table's D call, not checked against the DNA. Termini included, the CDR3 measures 18 amino acids. Germline V gives CDR1 MNHNS, CDR2 SASEGT. CDR3 in amino acids: CASSEVGRGARNTGELWL.

This clonotype appeared many times. This chain uses TRBV11-2 with TRBJ2-7; the D is unclear. Trimming removed 4 bases at V and 3 bases at J, with 10 bases between. The CDR3 has 13 residues. Germline CDR1 and CDR2: SGHAT and FQNNGV. CDR3 residues: CASSSSGIYEQYF. CDR3 DNA sequence: TGTGCCAGCAGCTCCTCAGGAATCTACGAGCAGTACTTC.

This clonotype was detected many times. This sequence joins TRBV7-8 and TRBJ2-5; 7 nucleotides match TRBD1. V lost 4 bases to trimming and J lost 3 bases; unmatched junction nucleotides: 11. Germline V gene lookup returns CDR1 SGHVS and CDR2 FQNEAQ. The CDR3 runs to 16 residues. The CDR3, as DNA: TGTGCCAGCAGCTCAAACAGGGGCGGTAGAGAAGAGACCCAGTACTTC. Translating it yields CASSSNRGGREETQYF.

A note on this clonotype: This may come from a read error, since a much larger clone is one base off. The V and J genes are TRBV30 and TRBJ1-1; TRBD1 matches 7 bases. Germline-derived CDR1 and CDR2 are GTSNPN and SVGIG (reference sequence). V lost 4 bases to trimming and J lost 3 bases; unmatched junction nucleotides: 5. CDR3 length: 13 amino acids. The DNA for the CDR3 is TGTGCCTGGACCGACAGGGATTACACTGAAGCTTTCTTT. Translated, it gives CAWTDRDYTEAFF.

This clonotype was seen at least ten times. The CDR3 DNA reads as TGTGCCAGCAGTTACGGCAGGGCGGTAGAAGAGACCCAGTACTTC. Translated: CASSYGRAVEETQYF. The chain has TRBV6-5 and TRBJ2-5; possibly TRBD1 for D (5 bases). V was cut by 2 bases and J by 3 bases, with 13 bases left in between. The germline gives CDR1 MNHEY, CDR2 SVGAGI. The CDR3 length is 15 residues.

This clonotype turned up a few times. The V and J genes are TRBV27 and TRBJ1-5; a possible D gene is TRBD1 (6 bases). The V gene lost 3 bases and the J gene lost 4 bases, with 13 bases spanning the gap. There are 15 residues in the CDR3. From germline, CDR1 is MNHEY and CDR2 SMNVEV (reference sequence). CDR3 residues: CASSFMAGENQPQHF. CDR3 DNA sequence: TGTGCCAGCAGTTTTATGGCAGGGGAGAATCAGCCCCAGCATTTT.

This clonotype was counted ten times or more. The chain recombines TRBV12-3 or TRBV12-4 with TRBJ1-1, with D hard to call. The germline V and J ends were trimmed by 2 bases and 8 bases, with 12 bases remaining between them. The CDR3 is 13 residues long. DNA for the CDR3: TGTGCCAGCAGTTTATCCCCCCCGGGGGAAGCTTTCTTT. Amino acid sequence: CASSLSPPGEAFF.

This clonotype was observed at least ten times. The chain carries TRBV6-5 and TRBJ1-2; possibly TRBD1 for D (5 bases). Per germline, CDR1 MNHEY and CDR2 SVGAGI. V lost 7 bases to trimming and J lost 2 bases, with 17 bases between them. The CDR3 length is 15 residues. The CDR3: CASTNRGKGNYGYTF. CDR3 sequence (DNA): TGTGCCAGCACCAACCGGGGAAAGGGGAACTATGGCTACACCTTC.

The chain's CDR3 is CASTLTGLNTEAFF. The CDR3, as DNA: TGTGCCAGCACCTTGACAGGCTTGAACACTGAAGCTTTCTTT. The V and J genes are TRBV6-1 and TRBJ1-1; TRBD1 might be the D (6 bases). The CDR3 totals 14 residues. Deletions cut 7 bases from V and 0 bases from J, with 12 bases between. Germline V CDR1 and CDR2: MNHNS, SASEGT.

This chain links TRBV19 with TRBJ2-2; D gene ambiguous. Germline CDR1 reads LNHDA; CDR2 reads SQIVND (reference sequence). This CDR3 spans 15 amino acids. V was cut by 9 bases and J by 0 bases, with 14 bases left in between. In DNA, the CDR3 is TGTGCCAGCGTCTTTTCTACCGCGAACACCGGGGAGCTGTTTTTT. Amino acid sequence: CASVFSTANTGELFF.

Concerning this clonotype itself: One base away lies a much larger clone, so this may be a sequencing read error. The chain recombines TRBV5-1 with TRBJ1-1; D might be TRBD1 (5 bases). The CDR3 runs to 14 residues. V dropped 4 bases and J dropped 3 bases, with 13 bases sitting between them. The germline gives CDR1 SGHRS, CDR2 YFSETQ. The CDR3 reads CASSKGLKDTEAFF. The CDR3 bases are TGCGCCAGCAGCAAGGGACTCAAGGACACTGAAGCTTTCTTT. Filled out from reference TRBV5-1 and TRBJ1-1, the complete variable domain reads KAGVTQTPRYLIKTRGQQVTLSCSPISGHRSVSWYQQTPGQGLQFLFEYFSETQRNKGNFPGRFSGRQFSNSRSEMNVSTLELGDSALYLCASSKGLKDTEAFFGQGTRLTVV.

The chain links TRBV6-2 or TRBV6-3 to TRBJ2-5; TRBD2 is a possible D gene (5 bases). CDR3 size: 21 residues. The V end was cut by 2 bases, the J end by 5 bases, with 33 bases between. CDR1 is MNHEY and CDR2 is SVGEGT in the germline V gene. The CDR3 coding sequence is TGTGCCAGCAGTTACGCCGGGCACATGGGGAAAACTAGATCCCGTTGGGAGACCCAGTACTTC. Translated: CASSYAGHMGKTRSRWETQYF.

Here the CDR3 reads CASSYGGGVPLHF. CDR3 DNA: TGTGCCAGCAGTTACGGGGGGGGAGTGCCCCTCCACTTT. The chain uses TRBV6-2 or TRBV6-3 and TRBJ1-6, with D possibly TRBD1 on 5 matching bases. V was pared by 2 bases and J by 13 bases, with 12 bases between. This CDR3 has 13 residues. From germline, CDR1 is MNHEY and CDR2 SVGEGT.

This clonotype was counted at least ten times. V is TRBV4-2 and J is TRBJ2-2; D not resolved. The germline V gene encodes CDR1 LGHNA and CDR2 YNFKEQ. This CDR3 is built from 13 residues. Trimming removed 0 bases at V and 5 bases at J, with 4 bases between. CDR3 residues: CASSQDLTGELFF. CDR3 coding DNA: TGTGCCAGCAGCCAAGACCTGACCGGGGAGCTGTTTTTT.

At least ten counts were recorded for this clonotype. The chain has TRBV30 and TRBJ2-5, with D possibly being TRBD1 (6 bases). V was cut by 0 bases and J by 0 bases, with 8 bases left in between. Germline loops: CDR1 GTSNPN, CDR2 SVGIG (reference sequence). This CDR3 has 14 amino acids. The chain's CDR3 is CAWSVQGYQETQYF. The CDR3 bases are TGTGCCTGGAGTGTACAGGGCTACCAAGAGACCCAGTACTTC.

This clonotype appeared a few times. The gene calls are TRBV2 and TRBJ1-5; D is unclear. The CDR3 length is 14 residues. Germline V gene sequence: CDR1 SNHLY, CDR2 FYNNEI. With 8 bases removed from V and 2 bases from J, the gap between germline ends came to 13 bases. The CDR3 loop reads CASAKRWGNQPQHF. The CDR3 DNA is TGTGCCAGCGCGAAACGGTGGGGCAATCAGCCCCAGCATTTT. The variable domain in full, completed from reference TRBV2 and TRBJ1-5, reads EPEVTQTPSHQVTQMGQEVILRCVPISNHLYFYWYRQILGQKVEFLVSFYNNEISEKSEIFDDQFSVERPDGSNFTLKIRSTKLEDSAMYFCASAKRWGNQPQHFGDGTRLSIL.

The chain joins TRBV6-4 to TRBJ1-2, with 7 nucleotides matching TRBD1. The ends lost 5 bases at V and 5 bases at J; junction bases unmatched: 5. This CDR3 is 13 amino acids long. Germline lookup yields CDR1 MRHNA and CDR2 SNTAGT. The CDR3 protein is CASSQGEGYGYTF. CDR3 coding DNA: TGTGCCAGCAGTCAGGGGGAAGGGTATGGCTACACCTTC.

Points on this clonotype: A much more abundant neighbour one base away suggests this may be a read error. The CDR3 coding sequence is TGTGCCAGTAGTAGGGACAGAAAACCATATTGCAATCAGCCCCAGCATTTT. Translation: CASSRDRKPYCNQPQHF. The chain recombines TRBV19 with TRBJ1-5; TRBD1 aligns across 7 bases. The CDR3 is made up of 17 amino acids. V was clipped by 4 bases and J by 2 bases; unmatched bases: 11. Germline V CDR1 and CDR2: LNHDA, SQIVND (reference sequence).

This clonotype was recorded a few times. The CDR3 nucleotides read TGTGCCAGCAGGGCGGGACTCAGAGAAGAGACCCAGTACTTC. This gives the protein CASRAGLREETQYF. The V call is TRBV6-1, the J call TRBJ2-5; D is possibly TRBD2 (6 bases). Germline V CDR1 and CDR2: MNHNS, SASEGT. CDR3 length: 14 residues. V dropped 6 bases and J dropped 3 bases, with 14 bases sitting between them.

There are a few counts of this clonotype. The chain has TRBV5-1 and TRBJ2-7; possible D gene TRBD2, 5 bases. V was clipped by 0 bases and J by 2 bases, with 12 bases between them. CDR3 length: 15 residues. Germline lookup yields CDR1 SGHRS and CDR2 YFSETQ. Here the CDR3 DNA reads TGCGCCAGCAGCTTGGGTATAGGGAGCGCCTACGAGCAGTACTTC. Protein sequence: CASSLGIGSAYEQYF.

This clonotype was found many times. The chain recombines TRBV6-1 with TRBJ1-2; no reliable D call. The CDR3 loop spans 14 amino acids. Per germline, CDR1 MNHNS and CDR2 SASEGT. The ends were cut back, 0 bases at V and 4 bases at J, with 9 bases in the middle. The CDR3 loop is CASSEAMIRYGYTF. Here the CDR3 DNA reads TGTGCCAGCAGTGAAGCGATGATCCGCTATGGCTACACCTTC.

The chain carries TRBV4-1 and TRBJ1-5; unclear D gene. Trimming shortened V by 1 base and J by 2 bases, and 6 bases separated the two germline ends. Germline CDR1 MGHRA, CDR2 YSYEKL. The CDR3 contains 14 residues. The chain's CDR3 is CASSQAVGNQPQHF. CDR3 nucleotide sequence: TGCGCCAGCAGCCAAGCGGTTGGCAATCAGCCCCAGCATTTT.

V and J are TRBV27 and TRBJ2-7; 9 bases fit TRBD1. V lost 5 bases and J lost 2; bases outside the gene matches: 7. The CDR3 sequence is 15 residues long. Germline lookup yields CDR1 MNHEY and CDR2 SMNVEV (reference sequence). CDR3 protein: CASSPSTGGPYEQYF. As DNA, the CDR3 is TGTGCCAGCAGTCCTTCGACAGGGGGTCCCTACGAGCAGTACTTC.